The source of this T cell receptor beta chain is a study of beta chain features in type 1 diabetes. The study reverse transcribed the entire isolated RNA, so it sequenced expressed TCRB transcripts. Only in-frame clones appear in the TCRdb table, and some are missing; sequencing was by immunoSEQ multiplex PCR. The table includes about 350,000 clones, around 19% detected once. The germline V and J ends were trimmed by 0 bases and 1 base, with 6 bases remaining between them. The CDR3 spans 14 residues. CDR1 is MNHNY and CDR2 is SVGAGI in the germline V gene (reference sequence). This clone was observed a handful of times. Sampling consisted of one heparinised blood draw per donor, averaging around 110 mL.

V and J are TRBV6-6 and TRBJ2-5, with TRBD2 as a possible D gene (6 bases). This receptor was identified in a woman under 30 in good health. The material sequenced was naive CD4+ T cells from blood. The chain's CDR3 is CASSYSGGQETQYF. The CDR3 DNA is TGTGCCAGCAGTTACTCCGGGGGCCAAGAGACCCAGTACTTC.